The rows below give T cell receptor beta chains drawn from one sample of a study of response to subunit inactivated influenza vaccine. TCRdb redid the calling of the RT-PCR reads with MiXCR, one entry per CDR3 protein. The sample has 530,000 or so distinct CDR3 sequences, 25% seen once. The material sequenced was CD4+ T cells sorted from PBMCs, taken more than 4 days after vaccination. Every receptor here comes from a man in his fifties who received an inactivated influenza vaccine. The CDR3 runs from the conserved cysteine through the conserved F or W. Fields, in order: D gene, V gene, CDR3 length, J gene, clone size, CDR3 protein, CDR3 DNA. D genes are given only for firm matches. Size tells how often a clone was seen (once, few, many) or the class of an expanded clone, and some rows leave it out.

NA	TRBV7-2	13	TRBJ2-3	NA	CASSSQGIDTQYF	TGTGCCAGCAGCTCCCAGGGGATAGATACGCAGTATTTT
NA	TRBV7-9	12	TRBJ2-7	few	CASSLDIGAVYF	TGTGCCAGCAGCTTAGACATTGGGGCGGTGTACTTC
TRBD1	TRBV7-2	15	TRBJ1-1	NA	CASSTTGGGITEAFF	TGTGCCAGCAGCACCACAGGGGGCGGGATCACTGAAGCTTTCTTT
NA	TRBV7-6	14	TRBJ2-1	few	CASSLGGSWDEQFF	TGTGCCAGCAGCTTAGGGGGGTCCTGGGATGAGCAGTTCTTC
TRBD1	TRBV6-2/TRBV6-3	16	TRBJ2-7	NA	CASSYGGQAGSYEQYF	TGTGCCAGCAGTTACGGAGGACAGGCCGGCTCCTACGAGCAGTACTTC
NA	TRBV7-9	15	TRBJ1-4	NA	CASSLDGEVREKLFF	TGTGCCAGCAGCTTAGATGGCGAGGTTCGGGAAAAACTGTTTTTT
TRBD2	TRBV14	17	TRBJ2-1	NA	CASSPPIGGASYNEQFF	TGTGCCAGCAGCCCACCAATCGGGGGGGCCTCCTACAATGAGCAGTTCTTC
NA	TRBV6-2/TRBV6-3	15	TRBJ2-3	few	CASSYVGLITDTQYF	TGTGCCAGCAGTTATGTGGGACTCATCACAGATACGCAGTATTTT
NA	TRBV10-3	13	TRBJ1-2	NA	CAISADANYGYTF	TGTGCCATCAGCGCGGACGCTAACTATGGCTACACCTTC
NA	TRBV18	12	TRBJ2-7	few	CASSPDRDEQYF	TGTGCCAGCAGCCCAGATAGGGACGAGCAGTACTTC
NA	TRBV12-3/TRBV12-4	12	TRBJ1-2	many	CASRSTGYGYTF	TGTGCCAGCAGATCCACAGGATATGGCTACACCTTC
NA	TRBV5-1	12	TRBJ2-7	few	CASSTERYEQYF	TGCGCCAGCAGTACAGAGCGGTACGAGCAGTACTTC
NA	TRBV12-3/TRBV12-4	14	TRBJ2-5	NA	CASSYGTHQETQYF	TGTGCCAGCAGTTACGGGACTCATCAAGAGACCCAGTACTTC
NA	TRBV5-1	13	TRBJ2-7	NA	CASSPLGAYEQYF	TGCGCCAGCAGCCCGCTTGGGGCCTACGAGCAGTACTTC
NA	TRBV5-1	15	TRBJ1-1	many	CASRADGQPNTEAFF	TGCGCCAGCAGAGCAGATGGACAGCCGAACACTGAAGCTTTCTTT
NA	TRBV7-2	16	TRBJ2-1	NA	CASSSTGTSRYNEQFF	TGTGCCAGCAGCTCCACCGGGACTTCTAGATACAATGAGCAGTTCTTC
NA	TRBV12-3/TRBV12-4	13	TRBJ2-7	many	CASSLARRDEQYF	TGTGCCAGCAGTTTAGCGCGTAGGGATGAGCAGTACTTC
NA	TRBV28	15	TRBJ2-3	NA	CASRINRTPGDTQYF	TGTGCCAGCAGGATAAACAGGACACCCGGGGATACGCAGTATTTT
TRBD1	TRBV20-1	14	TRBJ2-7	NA	CSASRGSGTYEQYF	TGCAGTGCGTCCAGGGGGTCAGGCACCTACGAGCAGTACTTC
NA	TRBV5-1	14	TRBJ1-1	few	CASQIQELGTEAFF	TGCGCCAGCCAGATCCAGGAGCTGGGGACTGAAGCTTTCTTT
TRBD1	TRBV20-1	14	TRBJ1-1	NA	CSANGDSMNTEAFF	TGCAGTGCTAACGGGGACAGCATGAACACTGAAGCTTTCTTT
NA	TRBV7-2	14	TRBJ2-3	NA	CASSLDTPTDTQYF	TGTGCCAGCAGCTTAGATACCCCCACAGATACGCAGTATTTT
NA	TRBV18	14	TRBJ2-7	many	CASSPGRADNEQYF	TGTGCCAGCTCACCCGGGCGGGCAGATAACGAGCAGTACTTC
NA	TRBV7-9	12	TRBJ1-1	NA	CASSQSLAEAFF	TGTGCCAGCAGCCAAAGTTTGGCTGAAGCTTTCTTT
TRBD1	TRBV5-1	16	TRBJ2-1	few	CASTPRGTGGVNEQFF	TGCGCCAGCACCCCCCGGGGGACAGGGGGCGTCAATGAGCAGTTCTTC
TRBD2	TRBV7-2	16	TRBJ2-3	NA	CASSFRGTRSTDTQYF	TGTGCCAGCAGCTTTAGAGGGACTAGGAGCACAGATACGCAGTATTTT
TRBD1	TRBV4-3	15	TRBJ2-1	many	CASSRTGGRYNEQFF	TGCGCCAGCAGCCGGACAGGGGGCCGCTACAATGAGCAGTTCTTC
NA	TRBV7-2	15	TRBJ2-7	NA	CASSLTGGQSYEQYF	TGTGCCAGCAGCTTGACAGGAGGCCAGTCCTACGAGCAGTACTTC
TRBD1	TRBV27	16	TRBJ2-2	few	CASSLLGQGYTGELFF	TGTGCCAGCAGTTTATTGGGACAGGGATACACCGGGGAGCTGTTTTTT
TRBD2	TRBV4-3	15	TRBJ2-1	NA	CASSQDSGGAAEQFF	TGCGCCAGCAGCCAAGATAGCGGGGGGGCCGCTGAGCAGTTCTTC
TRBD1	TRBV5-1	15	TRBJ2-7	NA	CASSSTGEISYEQYF	TGCGCCAGCAGCTCGACAGGGGAAATTTCCTACGAGCAGTACTTC
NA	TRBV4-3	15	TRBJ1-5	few	CASSRVTGRNQPQHF	TGCGCCAGCAGTCGGGTCACAGGGAGGAATCAGCCCCAGCATTTT
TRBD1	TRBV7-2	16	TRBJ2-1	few	CASSLIGTGLQNEQFF	TGTGCCAGCAGCTTAATCGGGACAGGGCTGCAAAATGAGCAGTTCTTC
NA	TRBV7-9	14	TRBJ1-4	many	CASSLAGGTEKLFF	TGTGCCAGCAGCTTAGCCGGCGGGACTGAAAAACTGTTTTTT
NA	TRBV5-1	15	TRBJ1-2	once	CASSHGQGANYGYTF	TGCGCCAGCAGTCATGGACAAGGTGCTAACTATGGCTACACCTTC
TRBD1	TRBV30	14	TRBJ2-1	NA	CAWRVPGQGREQFF	TGTGCCTGGAGGGTCCCGGGACAGGGACGGGAGCAGTTCTTC
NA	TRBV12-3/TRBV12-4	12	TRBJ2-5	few	CASSFWGETQYF	TGTGCCAGCAGTTTCTGGGGGGAGACCCAGTACTTC
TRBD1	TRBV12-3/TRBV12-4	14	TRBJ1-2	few	CASSPLGTGYGYTF	TGTGCCAGCAGTCCTCTTGGGACAGGGTATGGCTACACCTTC
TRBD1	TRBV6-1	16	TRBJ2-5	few	CASSPLGDRQRETQYF	TGTGCCAGCAGCCCACTTGGGGACAGACAACGGGAGACCCAGTACTTC
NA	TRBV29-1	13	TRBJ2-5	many	CSVEAQRRETQYF	TGCAGCGTTGAAGCTCAGCGGCGGGAGACCCAGTACTTC
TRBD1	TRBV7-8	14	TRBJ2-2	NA	CASSTRQGSGELFF	TGTGCCAGCAGCACCCGACAGGGGTCCGGGGAGCTGTTTTTT
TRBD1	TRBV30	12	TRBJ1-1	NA	CAWGGTVFQAFF	TGTGCCTGGGGGGGGACAGTTTTTCAAGCTTTCTTT
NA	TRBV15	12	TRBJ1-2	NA	CATSSVRLGYTF	TGTGCCACCAGCAGCGTCAGACTCGGCTACACCTTC
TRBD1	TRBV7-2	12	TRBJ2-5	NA	CASSLLTGQEIF	TGTGCCAGCAGCTTACTGACGGGACAGGAGATTTTC
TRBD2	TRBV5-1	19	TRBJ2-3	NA	CASSLGLAGPNLATDTQYF	TGCGCCAGCAGCTTGGGACTAGCGGGACCCAACCTAGCAACAGATACGCAGTATTTT
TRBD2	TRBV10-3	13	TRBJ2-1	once	CATRLAGSPEQFF	TGTGCCACTCGACTAGCGGGCTCACCCGAGCAGTTCTTC
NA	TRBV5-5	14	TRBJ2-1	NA	CASSLRADSDEQFF	TGTGCCAGCAGCTTGAGGGCTGATAGCGATGAGCAGTTCTTC
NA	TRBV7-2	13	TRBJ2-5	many	CASSLDRRETQYF	TGTGCCAGCAGCTTAGATAGGAGAGAGACCCAGTACTTC
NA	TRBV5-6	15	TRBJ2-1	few	CASSPDRGYYNEQFF	TGTGCCAGCAGCCCCGATCGGGGGTACTACAATGAGCAGTTCTTC
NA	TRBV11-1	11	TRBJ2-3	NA	CASIGTDTQYF	TGTGCCAGCATTGGCACAGATACGCAGTATTTT
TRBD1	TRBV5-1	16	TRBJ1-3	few	CASSPQGAGGGNTIYF	TGCGCCAGCAGCCCGCAGGGGGCCGGGGGTGGAAACACCATATATTTT
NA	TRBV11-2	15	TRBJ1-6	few	CASSLSLRRNSPLHF	TGTGCCAGCAGCTTATCGCTAAGGAGGAATTCACCCCTCCACTTT
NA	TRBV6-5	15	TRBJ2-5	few	CASSYSGAWEETQYF	TGTGCCAGCAGTTACTCGGGGGCGTGGGAAGAGACCCAGTACTTC